The clone carrying this T cell receptor beta chain was counted at least ten times. This specimen comes from a study of CD8+CD57+ T cells in acquired aplastic anemia. Overall study: Each DNA sample taken from sorted CD4+ and CD8+ cells came to about 3.4 ug on average. Researchers reported that healthy donors averaged approximately 10 million reads for CD4+ cells.

Investigators profiled TCR beta VDJ and CDR3 from genomic DNA template. Via MiXCR, TCRdb re-called the reads, giving one row per CDR3 protein. The sample has over 150,000 distinct CDR3 sequences; less than 65% are singletons. Trimming removed 3 bases from V and 2 bases from J; junction bases left unmatched: 13. Looked up from germline, CDR1 is SGHTS and CDR2 is YDEGEE. The CDR3 consists of 18 residues. This chain joins TRBV5-8 and TRBJ2-5; 10 bases agree with TRBD2. Sequencing was done on a sample of sorted CD4+, CD8+, or CD8+CD57+ T cells (not recorded which) from PBMCs. This clonotype was obtained from a human donor in good health, serving as a control. CDR3 region: CASSWGRLAGELQETQYF. The CDR3 DNA sequence: TGTGCCAGCAGCTGGGGACGGCTAGCGGGGGAGCTACAAGAGACCCAGTACTTC. Full variable domain (missing parts from reference TRBV5-8 and TRBJ2-5): EAGVTQSPTHLIKTRGQQATLRCSPISGHTSVYWYQQALGLGLQFLLWYDEGEERNRGNFPPRFSGRQFPNYSSELNVNALELEDSALYLCASSWGRLAGELQETQYFGPGTRLLVL.